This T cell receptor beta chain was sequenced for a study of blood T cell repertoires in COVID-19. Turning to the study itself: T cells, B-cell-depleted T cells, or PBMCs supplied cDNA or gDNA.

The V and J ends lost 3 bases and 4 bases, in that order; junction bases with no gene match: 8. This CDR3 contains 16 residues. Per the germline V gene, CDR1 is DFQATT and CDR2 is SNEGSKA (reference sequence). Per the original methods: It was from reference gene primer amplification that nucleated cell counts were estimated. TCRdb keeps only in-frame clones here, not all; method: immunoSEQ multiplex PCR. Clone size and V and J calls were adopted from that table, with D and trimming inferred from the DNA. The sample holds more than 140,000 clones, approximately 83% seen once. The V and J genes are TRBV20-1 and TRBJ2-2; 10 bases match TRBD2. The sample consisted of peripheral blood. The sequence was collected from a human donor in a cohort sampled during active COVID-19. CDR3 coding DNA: TGCAGTGCTAGTTCCAGCGGGAGGGCAGGCACCGGGGAGCTGTTTTTT. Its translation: CSASSSGRAGTGELFF.